A single sample gave rise to the 18 T cell receptor beta chains below, sequenced in a study of blood T cell repertoires in COVID-19. Libraries were prepared by immunoSEQ multiplex PCR; TCRdb keeps only in-frame clonotypes and omits some of them. In the table there are 210,000 or so clones, 90% of which are singletons. Material for sequencing was peripheral blood. These receptors all stem from a man aged 25-45 years with COVID-19, enrolled during active disease.

This chain connects TRBV28 to TRBJ1-1; a possible D gene is TRBD1 (5 bases). The V end lost 2 bases, the J end lost 0 bases, and 10 bases lay between the germline ends. CDR1 is MDHEN, CDR2 SYDVKM, per germline. This CDR3 has 15 amino acids. CDR3 coding DNA: TGTGCCAGCAGTTTAAGGGGACTCATGAACACTGAAGCTTTCTTT. Translated, it gives CASSLRGLMNTEAFF. The full variable domain, completed using reference TRBV28 and TRBJ1-1, is DVKVTQSSRYLVKRTGEKVFLECVQDMDHENMFWYRQDPGLGLRLIYFSYDVKMKEKGDIPEGYSVSREKKERFSLILESASTNQTSMYLCASSLRGLMNTEAFFGQGTRLTVV.

The chain joins TRBV28 to TRBJ1-1; D might be TRBD1 (6 bases). Germline CDR1 reads MDHEN; CDR2 reads SYDVKM. The length of the CDR3 is 12 residues. Trimming took 7 bases from V and 7 from J, leaving 13 bases between them. The CDR3 DNA reads TGTGCCAGCAAGAAGGGGGAAGGTGAAGCTTTCTTT. Amino acids: CASKKGEGEAFF.

This clone occurred once. This sequence joins TRBV6-6 and TRBJ1-6, with 8 bases lining up with TRBD1. The V gene's germline CDR1 is MNHNY and CDR2 SVGAGI (reference sequence). V dropped 4 bases and J dropped 10; count of bases not matched to a gene: 3. The CDR3 is made up of 13 amino acids. CDR3 DNA sequence: TGTGCCAGCAGTTCGGACAGGGACTCACCCCTCCACTTT. Amino acids: CASSSDRDSPLHF.

This clone was seen a single time. The J gene is TRBJ1-1, the V gene TRBV7-2, with a possible D match to TRBD1 (6 bases). This CDR3 is built from 15 residues. CDR1 and CDR2 (germline): SGHTA, FQGNSA. The V end lost 1 base, the J end lost 1 base, and 10 bases lay between the germline ends. CDR3 sequence reads: CASSLVGRGNTEAFF. DNA for the CDR3: TGTGCCAGCAGCTTAGTAGGCAGGGGGAACACTGAAGCTTTCTTT.

This chain links TRBV27 with TRBJ1-1; D possibly corresponds to TRBD1 (6 bases). CDR3 size: 15 residues. Deletions cut 10 bases from V and 4 bases from J, with 22 bases between. From germline, CDR1 is MNHEY and CDR2 SMNVEV (reference sequence). The CDR3 reads CATRSGGGLVTEAFF. The CDR3 DNA reads TGTGCCACCAGATCGGGGGGGGGCCTTGTCACTGAAGCTTTCTTT.

The chain is built from TRBV7-2 and TRBJ2-3; TRBD2 is a possible D gene (6 bases). Deletions cut 1 base from V and 5 bases from J, with 13 bases between. The CDR3 is 15 amino acids. Germline loops: CDR1 SGHTA, CDR2 FQGNSA. CDR3 protein: CASSLVRGNRDTQYF. DNA of the CDR3: TGTGCCAGCAGCTTAGTGCGGGGCAACAGAGATACGCAGTATTTT.

The V call is TRBV4-3, the J call TRBJ2-7, with 9 bases identical to TRBD1. The V gene's germline CDR1 is LGHNA and CDR2 YSLEER. The CDR3 loop spans 18 amino acids. The junction had 11 bases not matched to a gene; V was cut back by 0 bases and J by 2 bases. CDR3: CASSQDFSGTGRPYEQYF. CDR3 nucleotide sequence: TGCGCCAGCAGCCAAGATTTCTCCGGGACAGGGCGTCCCTACGAGCAGTACTTC.

The CDR3 is CASSLSGEETQYF. The CDR3 DNA is TGCGCCAGCAGCTTGTCAGGGGAAGAGACCCAGTACTTC. This chain links TRBV5-1 with TRBJ2-5; D is possibly TRBD1 (6 bases). The V gene lost 1 base and the J gene lost 3 bases, with 7 bases spanning the gap. Germline V gene lookup returns CDR1 SGHRS and CDR2 YFSETQ. CDR3 length equals 13 residues.

The V call is TRBV7-3, the J call TRBJ2-1, with D possibly being TRBD1 (5 bases). The CDR3 is 15 residues long. V lost 5 bases, J lost 5 bases, and 16 bases lay in between. CDR1 and CDR2 (germline): SGHTA, FQGTGA. Here the CDR3 DNA reads TGTGCCAGCAGCGTTACGACAGAGATCAACAATGAGCAGTTCTTC. Amino acids: CASSVTTEINNEQFF.

The chain couples TRBV6-2 or TRBV6-3 to TRBJ2-6; 7 bases are shared with TRBD1. The germline CDR1 and CDR2 sequences are MNHEY and SVGEGT. Losses at the gene ends were 5 bases for V and 0 bases for J; bases not matched to a gene: 4. This CDR3 spans 16 amino acids. DNA of the CDR3: TGTGCCAGCAGTCGACAGGGAACCTCTGGGGCCAACGTCCTGACTTTC. Residues: CASSRQGTSGANVLTF.

The V call is TRBV2, the J call TRBJ2-7; D perhaps matches TRBD1 (5 bases). Between the trimmed V and J ends, which lost 4 bases and 4 bases, there was a span of 11 bases. CDR1 SNHLY and CDR2 FYNNEI come from the germline V gene. This CDR3 spans 13 amino acids. This chain's CDR3 is CASSGQTEYEQYF. CDR3 in DNA: TGTGCCAGCAGTGGCCAGACAGAATACGAGCAGTACTTC.

The chain links TRBV7-3 to TRBJ2-1, with D possibly matching TRBD2 (5 bases). Germline V gives CDR1 SGHTA, CDR2 FQGTGA. The CDR3 covers 15 residues. Trimming removed 5 bases from V and 2 bases from J, with 13 bases in between. The chain's CDR3 is CASSVSGVTYNEQFF. CDR3 sequence (DNA): TGTGCCAGCAGCGTAAGCGGAGTTACCTACAATGAGCAGTTCTTC.

This clone was seen just once. The chain recombines TRBV7-3 with TRBJ1-3, with 7 bases identical to TRBD1. Germline CDR1 and CDR2: SGHTA and FQGTGA. The CDR3 runs to 17 residues. J gave up 3 bases and V 0 bases, and 8 bases lay outside the gene matches. The CDR3 bases are TGTGCCAGCAGCTTAACTCGACAGGGCCTGAATGGAAACACCATATATTTT. Translation gives CASSLTRQGLNGNTIYF.

The chain links TRBV7-3 to TRBJ2-1; TRBD1 agrees at 10 bases. The V gene's germline CDR1 is SGHTA and CDR2 FQGTGA. Unmatched junction bases numbered 5, after V lost 10 bases and J lost 5 bases. The CDR3 is made up of 13 amino acids. The CDR3 protein is CATGTGAHNEQFF. CDR3 sequence (DNA): TGTGCCACCGGGACAGGGGCCCACAATGAGCAGTTCTTC.

The chain couples TRBV5-1 to TRBJ1-6; D remains ambiguous. Deletions cut 0 bases from V and 4 bases from J, with 11 bases between. The germline CDR1 and CDR2 sequences are SGHRS and YFSETQ. This CDR3 is built from 16 residues. The CDR3 nucleotides read TGCGCCAGCAGCTTGGGATACCCCGAGTATAATTCACCCCTCCACTTT. Its translation: CASSLGYPEYNSPLHF.

CDR3 loop: CASSQDSYEQYF. CDR3 nucleotides: TGTGCCAGCAGTCAGGACAGCTACGAGCAGTACTTC. The chain uses TRBV28 and TRBJ2-7; D may be TRBD1 (6 bases). The CDR3 is made up of 12 amino acids. Germline values: CDR1 MDHEN, CDR2 SYDVKM. V lost 5 bases and J 3 bases, leaving 8 bases between the germline ends.

The chain uses TRBV27 and TRBJ1-5; D not resolved. Trimming stripped 2 bases from V and 0 bases from J, with 8 bases between. The V gene's germline CDR1 is MNHEY and CDR2 SMNVEV (reference sequence). The CDR3 spans 15 residues. The CDR3 sequence is CASSLNKNSNQPQHF. As DNA, the CDR3 is TGTGCCAGCAGTTTAAACAAGAATAGCAATCAGCCCCAGCATTTT.

V and J are TRBV7-2 and TRBJ2-7; TRBD2 is a possible D gene (5 bases). Trimming removed 0 bases at V and 0 bases at J, with 18 bases between. The CDR3 consists of 18 residues. CDR1 SGHTA and CDR2 FQGNSA come from the germline V gene. DNA of the CDR3: TGTGCCAGCAGCTTAGCCACGGAGCGGCGGGTATTCTCCTACGAGCAGTACTTC. Translating gives CASSLATERRVFSYEQYF.